This paragraph covers one TCR beta chain sequence. The data stem from a study of patients and donors after allogeneic stem cell transplantation. V shed 3 bases, J shed 5 bases, and the junction held 9 bases outside the gene matches. Germline V gene lookup returns CDR1 DFQATT and CDR2 SNEGSKA (reference sequence). This CDR3 has 15 amino acids. Using its own MiXCR run on the RT-PCR reads, TCRdb lists one record per CDR3 protein. This sample carries 800,000 to 1,000,000 distinct CDR3 sequences, roughly 17% of them seen once, and the ten largest clones take about 6%. The sequenced sample consisted of blood, either unsorted or a sorted T cell fraction (not recorded which). The receptor was isolated from a human donor who was either an allogeneic HSCT recipient or a stem cell or donor lymphocyte infusion donor (not recorded which). It is not recorded whose cells these are; they may come from a transplant donor. V and J are TRBV20-1 and TRBJ2-5, with 10 nucleotides matching TRBD2. The CDR3 is CSARDPSGGGETQYF. CDR3 coding DNA: TGCAGTGCTAGGGACCCAAGCGGGGGGGGCGAGACCCAGTACTTC.